These 12 T cell receptor beta chains were all obtained from the same sample, sequenced in a study of blood T cells in healthy people across ages. With a J-beta primer mix and a sample-barcoded 5' primer, a second PCR ran about 6 to 11 cycles. TCRdb reprocessed the 5' RACE reads with MiXCR, giving one entry per CDR3 protein. This repertoire shows roughly 1,700,000 distinct CDR3 sequences, 28% found once; its top ten account for 7.7%. Source material: blood. All receptors derive from a woman aged 25 to 45 in good health.

As to this clonotype: One junction end does not reproduce the germline sequence, and a read error may be involved. The chain recombines TRBV20-1 with TRBJ2-5; 9 nucleotides align to TRBD2. The CDR3 extends over 17 amino acids. CDR1 is DFQATT and CDR2 is SNEGSKA in the germline V gene (reference sequence). The CDR3 protein is CGARPPGTSWAQETQYF. The CDR3 DNA reads as TGCGGTGCTAGGCCTCCCGGGACTAGCTGGGCCCAAGAGACCCAGTACTTC.

This sequence joins TRBV3-1 and TRBJ2-5; weak D call: TRBD2 (5 bases). Between the trimmed V and J ends, which lost 4 bases and 5 bases, there was a span of 17 bases. The CDR3 is made up of 15 amino acids. In germline, CDR1 is LGHDT, CDR2 YNNKEL (reference sequence). The CDR3, as DNA: TGTGCCAGCAGCCCCCCGGGCCGAGGCGGGGAGACCCAGTACTTC. Amino acid sequence: CASSPPGRGGETQYF.

This clonotype was detected a few times. V and J are TRBV29-1 and TRBJ1-1; D is ambiguous. This CDR3 region has 13 residues. Trimming stripped 6 bases from V and 10 bases from J, with 21 bases between. CDR1 is SQVTM, CDR2 ANQGSEA, per germline. The CDR3 sequence is CSVSSINTNVAFF. The CDR3 DNA reads as TGCAGCGTCTCCTCAATCAATACGAACGTAGCTTTCTTT.

As for this clonotype: This could be a read error, since a much larger clone is one nucleotide away. The gene calls are TRBV7-8 and TRBJ2-4; TRBD2 is a possible D gene (6 bases). V lost 1 base to trimming and J lost 13 bases, with 26 bases between them. Looked up from germline, CDR1 is SGHVS and CDR2 is FQNEAQ. CDR3 size: 17 residues. For the CDR3, the DNA is TGTGCCAGCAGCTTAGAGGGAGATGGGGGGAGCGGCAATGAGCAGTACTTC. It yields the protein CASSLEGDGGSGNEQYF. The full variable domain, in which reference TRBV7-8 and TRBJ2-4 provide the parts outside the CDR3, is GAGVSQSPRYKVAKRGQDVALRCDPISGHVSLFWYQQALGQGPEFLTYFQNEAQLDKSGLPSDRFFAERPEGSVSTLKIQRTQQEDSAVYLCASSLEGDGGSGNEQYFGAGTRLSVL.

This chain uses TRBV7-6 with TRBJ1-5; possibly TRBD1 for D (6 bases). This CDR3 is built from 15 residues. The V end lost 4 bases, the J end lost 3 bases, and 13 bases lay between the germline ends. The V gene's germline CDR1 is SGHVS and CDR2 FNYEAQ. CDR3 nucleotides: TGTGCCAGCAGCTCCCAGGGACAACCCAATCAGCCCCAGCATTTT. Translation gives CASSSQGQPNQPQHF. The full variable domain, completed using reference TRBV7-6 and TRBJ1-5, is GAGVSQSPRYKVTKRGQDVALRCDPISGHVSLYWYRQALGQGPEFLTYFNYEAQQDKSGLPNDRFSAERPEGSISTLTIQRTEQRDSAMYRCASSSQGQPNQPQHFGDGTRLSIL.

This clonotype was detected many times. The chain couples TRBV29-1 to TRBJ2-1, with D possibly matching TRBD2 (6 bases). Germline V CDR1 and CDR2: SQVTM, ANQGSEA. The CDR3 consists of 11 residues. V was cut by 6 bases and J by 14 bases, with 17 bases left in between. This CDR3 reads CSVPRSEGKFF. DNA of the CDR3: TGCAGCGTGCCACGGTCGGAGGGAAAGTTCTTC.

Concerning this clonotype: A read error may account for a junction end that differs from germline. The chain uses TRBV27 and TRBJ2-2; TRBD2 might be the D (5 bases). Germline V gene lookup returns CDR1 MNHEY and CDR2 SMNVEV (reference sequence). This CDR3 spans 13 amino acids. CDR3 in DNA: TGTGCCAGCAGTTTAACGAACACCGGGGAGCGGTTTTTT. Translating gives CASSLTNTGERFF.

To note about this clonotype: A read error may account for a junction end that differs from germline. The rearrangement joins TRBV29-1 to TRBJ1-2, with a weak D call TRBD1 (5 bases). Germline CDR1 is SQVTM and CDR2 is ANQGSEA. The CDR3 loop spans 14 amino acids. The CDR3: CSAVTLGRSYGHTF. The CDR3 DNA sequence: TGCAGCGCTGTTACGCTGGGGCGTTCCTATGGCCACACCTTC.

CDR3 in amino acids: CAWSPGTGGMYEQYF. The CDR3, as DNA: TGTGCCTGGAGTCCCGGGACAGGGGGCATGTACGAGCAGTACTTC. The rearrangement uses TRBV30 and TRBJ2-5, with 12 nucleotides matching TRBD1. The J call may be in error: the DNA end matches TRBJ2-7 better. In germline, CDR1 is GTSNPN, CDR2 SVGIG (reference sequence). CDR3 length equals 15 residues.

V usage is TRBV30 and J usage is TRBJ2-1; D is unresolved. The CDR3 loop spans 13 amino acids. Trimming cost V 4 bases and J 2 bases, with 9 bases left between them. Germline CDR1 GTSNPN, CDR2 SVGIG (reference sequence). Here the CDR3 reads CAWITTTYNEQFF. The CDR3 bases are TGTGCCTGGATAACTACTACCTACAATGAGCAGTTCTTC.

The genes are TRBV7-8 and TRBJ2-7; perhaps TRBD1 as D (6 bases). V lost 4 bases and J lost 3, with 16 bases in between. CDR1 and CDR2 from the germline V gene are SGHVS and FQNEAQ. This CDR3 comprises 15 residues. The CDR3 bases are TGTGCCAGCAGCTCCATGCAGGGGCGCATCTACGAGCAGTACTTC. The encoded protein is CASSSMQGRIYEQYF.

This clonotype has a handful of counts. This chain joins TRBV6-5 and TRBJ2-2; 9 bases line up with TRBD1. V lost 2 bases, J lost 4 bases, and 11 bases stayed unmatched. Germline values: CDR1 MNHEY, CDR2 SVGAGI. The length of the CDR3 is 18 residues. The CDR3 sequence: CASSYGRGQGTATGELFF. In DNA form, the CDR3 reads TGTGCCAGCAGTTACGGAAGGGGACAGGGCACGGCCACCGGGGAGCTGTTTTTT.